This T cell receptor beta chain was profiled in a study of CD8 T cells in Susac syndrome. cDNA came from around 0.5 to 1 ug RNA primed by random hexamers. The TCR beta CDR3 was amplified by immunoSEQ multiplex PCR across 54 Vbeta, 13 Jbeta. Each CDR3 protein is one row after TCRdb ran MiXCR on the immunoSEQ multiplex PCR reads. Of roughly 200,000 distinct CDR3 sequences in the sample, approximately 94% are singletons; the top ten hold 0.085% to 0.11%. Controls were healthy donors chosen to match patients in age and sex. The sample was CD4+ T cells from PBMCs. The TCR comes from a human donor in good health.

In DNA, the CDR3 is TGTGCCAGCAGCTCCGGGACAGGGGTACCCATGGGCTACACCTTC. Amino acids: CASSSGTGVPMGYTF. The J gene is TRBJ1-2, the V gene TRBV28, with 10 bases that match TRBD1. Unmatched junction bases numbered 12, after V lost 6 bases and J lost 8 bases. The germline gives CDR1 MDHEN, CDR2 SYDVKM. The CDR3 contains 15 residues.